One sample yielded the 9 T cell receptor beta chains listed below, sequenced in a study of shared clonotypes between healthy human individuals. TCRdb's table, derived via immunoSEQ multiplex PCR, lists solely in-frame clones and lacks some. The table records roughly 1 million clones, under 80% of them present only once. Source material: memory CD4+ T cells sorted from blood. Subset in this sample: CD45RA-negative fraction. These receptors were obtained from a man aged 18 to 30 in good health.

The gene calls are TRBV11-2 and TRBJ2-7; D is unresolved. CDR3 length: 15 residues. V lost 1 base and J lost 0, with 10 bases in between. CDR1 SGHAT and CDR2 FQNNGV come from the germline V gene. The CDR3 loop is CASSLAPRSSYEQYF. The CDR3 DNA reads TGTGCCAGCAGCTTAGCGCCCCGGAGCTCCTACGAGCAGTACTTC.

The rearrangement links TRBV5-6 to TRBJ1-1; TRBD1 aligns across 8 bases. Germline V gene sequence: CDR1 SGHDT, CDR2 YYEEEE. Germline trimming cut 4 bases from V and 5 bases from J; bases unmatched to any gene: 7. This CDR3 has 14 residues. CDR3 sequence: CASSLTGEGTEAFF. The CDR3 DNA reads as TGTGCCAGCAGCCTGACAGGGGAGGGGACTGAAGCTTTCTTT.

This chain links TRBV15 with TRBJ2-7; the match to TRBD1 covers 7 bases. Trimming took 3 bases from V and 1 from J; bases not matched to a gene: 9. The CDR3 runs to 16 residues. Germline V gene sequence: CDR1 LNHNV, CDR2 YYDKDF (reference sequence). The CDR3 region is CATSRDRDSKSYEQYF. In nucleotides, the CDR3 is TGTGCCACCAGCAGGGACCGGGACAGTAAATCCTACGAGCAGTACTTC.

V is TRBV19 and J is TRBJ1-2; 7 bases map to TRBD1. From germline, CDR1 is LNHDA and CDR2 SQIVND (reference sequence). The J segment lost 14 bases and the V segment lost 6 bases, leaving 9 bases of the junction unmatched. CDR3 length: 11 residues. This chain's CDR3 is CASSEHRGKTF. In DNA form, the CDR3 reads TGTGCCAGTAGCGAACACAGGGGAAAGACCTTC.

This clone occurred once. The V call is TRBV5-6, the J call TRBJ2-6; D perhaps matches TRBD2 (6 bases). V was clipped by 6 bases and J by 0 bases, with 19 bases between them. The germline gives CDR1 SGHDT, CDR2 YYEEEE. The CDR3 sequence is 18 residues long. CDR3 in DNA: TGTGCCAGCACCTTAAACCCGGGACTCAGCTCTGGGGCCAACGTCCTGACTTTC. Its protein product is CASTLNPGLSSGANVLTF.

The chain couples TRBV13 to TRBJ2-7, with TRBD2 matching 8 bases. Germline trimming cut 3 bases from V and 3 bases from J; bases unmatched to any gene: 7. The germline V gene encodes CDR1 PRHDT and CDR2 FYEKMQ (reference sequence). The CDR3 spans 15 residues. The CDR3 here is CASSFKSGSIYEQYF. The DNA for the CDR3 is TGTGCCAGCAGCTTTAAAAGCGGGAGCATCTACGAGCAGTACTTC.

This clone was counted a single time. The chain is built from TRBV4-3 and TRBJ1-2; 10 bases agree with TRBD1. CDR3 size: 15 residues. Germline CDR1 and CDR2: LGHNA and YSLEER. Trimming cost V 3 bases and J 8 bases; bases outside gene matches: 9. This chain's CDR3 is CASSHLGTGARGYTF. Written as DNA, the CDR3 is TGCGCCAGCAGCCACCTTGGGACAGGGGCGCGGGGCTACACCTTC.

This chain links TRBV7-2 with TRBJ2-2; D remains ambiguous. V lost 6 bases and J 2 bases, leaving 10 bases between the germline ends. This CDR3 comprises 14 residues. The germline V gene encodes CDR1 SGHTA and CDR2 FQGNSA. This chain's CDR3 is CASSSLPNTGELFF. Written as DNA, the CDR3 is TGTGCCAGCAGTTCCCTGCCTAACACCGGGGAGCTGTTTTTT.

This sequence joins TRBV28 and TRBJ2-7; either TRBD1 or TRBD2 may fit D (5 bases each). V shed 7 bases and J shed 3 bases, with 10 bases lying between them. Looked up from germline, CDR1 is MDHEN and CDR2 is SYDVKM. The CDR3 is 12 residues long. CDR3 residues: CASNGAYYEQYF. The CDR3 DNA follows: TGTGCCAGCAACGGGGCGTACTACGAGCAGTACTTC.